This TCR beta chain was sequenced during a study of post-analysis software for immune sequencing data. Study-wide context: Recorded subtypes: relapsing-remitting, secondary progressive, progressive-relapsing; some patients unannotated. Study results and caveats: A handful of TRBV segments occurring more often in patients than controls included TRBV5-6, TRBV5-1 and TRBV20-1. People with multiple sclerosis had a significantly lower normalized Chao1 diversity than controls did. Pronounced co-clustering by F measure was evident among identically batched samples.

The V gene end was trimmed by 0 bases and the J gene end by 5 bases; junction bases not matched to a gene: 9. The germline gives CDR1 DFQATT, CDR2 SNEGSKA (reference sequence). The CDR3 contains 16 residues. Comments on this clonotype: Its antigen is still unknown.

cDNA libraries of TCR beta carried unique molecular identifiers. Researchers reported roughly 0.5 million cDNA molecules coming from about 0.98 to 11 million T cells. TCRdb called the PCR reads again in MiXCR, with one record for every CDR3 protein. The sample yields about 760,000 distinct CDR3 sequences, 25% to 30% seen once. Sequenced input: blood. V gene TRBV20-1 combines with J gene TRBJ2-3; 9 nucleotides align to TRBD2. The clonotype originates from a girl between 10 and 17 years old with multiple sclerosis. The chain's CDR3 is CSARDWEREVQDTQYF. The CDR3 nucleotides read TGCAGTGCTAGAGATTGGGAGCGGGAGGTCCAAGATACGCAGTATTTT.